The source of this T cell receptor (beta chain) is a study of T cells in Graves' hyperthyroidism and ophthalmopathy. The wider study: Peripheral blood specimens were obtained at initial diagnosis, prior to any treatment. Study-level results: In the blood, most expanded thyroid clonotypes above 0.001 appeared as well.

There were TCR beta CDR3 regions amplified from RNA transcripts. When the TCR CDR3 underwent first-round RT-PCR, the HTBI primer set was used. TCRdb processed the multiplex PCR reads anew with MiXCR; each CDR3 protein has one entry. Of more than 250,000 distinct CDR3 sequences in the sample, around 15% were seen once. This clonotype was counted a few times. Its cognate antigen is unknown. Uncontrolled infection, other autoimmune disease, pregnancy or lactation barred patients from enrollment. Around 9.8 ml fresh peripheral blood yielded the PBMCs. Sequences were obtained from blood. This TCR came from a woman aged 45-59 years with Graves' hyperthyroidism that later progressed to Graves' ophthalmopathy.

The CDR3 sequence: CASSYSFGGNYGYTF. CDR3 in DNA: TGTGCCAGCAGTTACTCGTTCGGGGGGAACTATGGCTACACCTTC. The J gene is TRBJ1-2, the V gene TRBV6-5, with a possible D match to TRBD1 (5 bases). V was shortened by 0 bases and J by 2 bases, with 10 bases between the two germline ends. Per the germline V gene, CDR1 is MNHEY and CDR2 is SVGAGI. The CDR3 is 15 amino acids.